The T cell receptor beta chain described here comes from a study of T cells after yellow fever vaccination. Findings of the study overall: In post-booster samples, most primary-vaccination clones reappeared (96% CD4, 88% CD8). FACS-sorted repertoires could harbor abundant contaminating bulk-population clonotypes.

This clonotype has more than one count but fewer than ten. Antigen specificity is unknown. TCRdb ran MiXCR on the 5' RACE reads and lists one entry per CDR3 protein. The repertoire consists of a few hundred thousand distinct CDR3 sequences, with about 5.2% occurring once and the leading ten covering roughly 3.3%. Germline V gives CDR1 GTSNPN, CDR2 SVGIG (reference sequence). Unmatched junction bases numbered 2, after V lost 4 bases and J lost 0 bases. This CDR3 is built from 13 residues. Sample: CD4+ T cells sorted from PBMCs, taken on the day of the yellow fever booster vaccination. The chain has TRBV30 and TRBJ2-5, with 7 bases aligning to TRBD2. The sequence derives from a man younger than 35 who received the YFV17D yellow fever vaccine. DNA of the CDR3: TGTGCCTGGAACCGGGGGGACCAAGAGACCCAGTACTTC. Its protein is CAWNRGDQETQYF.